A single T cell receptor (beta chain) is shown here with its context. Data came from immunoSEQ multiplex PCR; TCRdb stores just in-frame clones and leaves some out. The data hold roughly 90,000 clones, with about four fifths observed a single time. This specimen comes from a study of blood T cell repertoires in COVID-19. At the level of the study: Sites across the United States, Italy and Spain contributed samples from acute and convalescent COVID-19. The analysed material was cDNA or gDNA that came from T cells, B-cell-depleted T cells, or PBMCs.

This receptor was taken from a woman in her seventies with acute or convalescent COVID-19. Sequencing was carried out using peripheral blood.

The CDR3 sequence: CASSLTGTVNTEAFF. The CDR3 DNA follows: TGCGCCAGCAGCTTGACCGGGACAGTGAACACTGAAGCTTTCTTT. The chain carries TRBV5-1 and TRBJ1-1, with TRBD1 matching 7 bases. The V gene's germline CDR1 is SGHRS and CDR2 YFSETQ. Trimming removed 1 base from V and 0 bases from J; junction bases left unmatched: 3. The CDR3 contains 15 residues.